A selection of T cell receptor beta chains follows, all from one sample in a study of vaccination effects on CD4 cells after COVID-19. These receptors' targets are unknown. Clones were read by immunoSEQ multiplex PCR, and TCRdb kept only the in-frame ones, dropping some. The sample includes 55,000 to 90,000 clones, roughly 73% seen only once; the top ten take over 4.5%. The sample in question was CD4+ T cells from PBMCs cultured with HIV peptides, obtained before COVID-19 vaccination. These receptors were obtained from a human donor who had a prior SARS-CoV-2 infection. Both conserved end residues are part of each CDR3. The order of the fields is clone size, D gene, V gene, J gene, CDR3 protein, CDR3 DNA. D genes are given only for firm matches. Where a row states a size, it is once, few, many or the class of an expanded clone; other rows omit it.

>few|-|TRBV28|TRBJ1-1
CASSWGAGGFSEAFF
TGTGCCAGCAGTTGGGGTGCGGGGGGGTTCTCTGAAGCTTTCTTT
>-|-|TRBV21-1|TRBJ2-1
CASYTGTSGYRVSYNEQFF
TGTGCCAGTTATACCGGGACTAGCGGCTATAGGGTCTCCTACAATGAGCAGTTCTTC
>few|-|TRBV7-9|TRBJ1-6
CASSGTGHSPLHF
TGTGCCAGCTCCGGGACCGGCCATTCACCCCTCCACTTT
>-|-|TRBV3-1/TRBV3-2|TRBJ2-1
CASSQSNSRQFF
TGTGCCAGCAGCCAATCGAACAGCAGGCAGTTCTTC
>-|TRBD1|TRBV5-1|TRBJ2-7
CASSFEGTGGGVQYF
TGCGCCAGCAGCTTTGAGGGGACAGGGGGCGGGGTGCAGTACTTC
>-|TRBD1|TRBV5-1|TRBJ2-7
CASSRPGQGVYEQYF
TGCGCCAGCAGCCGGCCGGGACAGGGGGTCTACGAGCAGTACTTC
>-|-|TRBV5-5|TRBJ2-7
CASSRGSSYEQYF
TGTGCCAGCAGCCGGGGTAGCTCCTACGAGCAGTACTTC
>-|-|TRBV10-3|TRBJ1-2
CAISTGTLLRAGYTF
TGTGCCATCAGTACGGGGACCCTCTTACGGGCTGGCTACACCTTC
>-|TRBD1|TRBV18|TRBJ1-6
CASSPGTGAFNSPLHF
TGTGCCAGCTCACCCGGGACAGGGGCTTTTAATTCACCCCTCCACTTT
>-|-|TRBV5-6|TRBJ2-3
CASSFRPNTDTQYF
TGTGCCAGCAGCTTTCGGCCAAACACAGATACGCAGTATTTT
>-|TRBD1|TRBV5-5|TRBJ1-2
CASSLYRDRAF
TGTGCCAGCAGCCTTTACCGGGACAGAGCTTTC
>-|TRBD1|TRBV5-1|TRBJ2-7
CASSLDARGTYEQYF
TGCGCCAGCAGCTTGGATGCCAGGGGGACCTACGAGCAGTACTTC
>-|-|TRBV24-1|TRBJ1-5
CATSSSTGHSNQPQHF
TGTGCCACCAGTTCTTCGACAGGCCATAGCAATCAGCCCCAGCATTTT
>few|-|TRBV9|TRBJ2-3
CASSVRRGTDTQYF
TGTGCCAGCAGCGTCCGGCGGGGCACAGATACGCAGTATTTT
>-|-|TRBV6-5|TRBJ1-3
CASSYRLSGNTIYF
TGTGCCAGCAGTTACCGCCTGTCGGGAAACACCATATATTTT
>-|-|TRBV7-2|TRBJ2-7
CASSLGPVSVEQYF
TGTGCCAGCAGCTTAGGGCCGGTCTCCGTGGAGCAGTACTTC
>-|TRBD1|TRBV2|TRBJ1-2
CASTGTANYGYTF
TGTGCCAGCACCGGGACAGCGAACTATGGCTACACCTTC
>-|-|TRBV18|TRBJ2-5
CASSRVAGQETQYF
TGTGCCAGCTCACGAGTCGCGGGGCAAGAGACCCAGTACTTC
>-|TRBD2|TRBV6-5|TRBJ2-2
CASSYTSGGYPGELFF
TGTGCCAGCAGTTACACTAGCGGGGGGTATCCCGGGGAGCTGTTTTTT
>-|-|TRBV9|TRBJ1-4
CASSADRDTSLFF
TGTGCCAGCAGCGCCGACCGGGACACGTCCCTGTTTTTT
>-|-|TRBV6-4|TRBJ1-2
CASSPGHGLNYGYTF
TGTGCCAGCAGCCCGGGACACGGACTAAACTATGGCTACACCTTC
>few|TRBD2|TRBV5-4|TRBJ2-3
CASTLSLAGVRDTQYF
TGTGCCAGCACCCTTAGCCTAGCGGGAGTCAGAGATACGCAGTATTTT
>-|-|TRBV29-1|TRBJ2-7
CSVIGTERAYEQYF
TGCAGCGTTATCGGGACCGAAAGGGCCTACGAGCAGTACTTC
>-|TRBD1|TRBV19|TRBJ2-3
CASSTRQGARWDGTQYF
TGTGCCAGTAGTACTCGACAGGGGGCGCGGTGGGATGGTACGCAGTATTTT
>few|-|TRBV14|TRBJ2-7
CASSQSGALRQYF
TGTGCCAGCAGCCAATCGGGGGCATTACGGCAGTACTTC
>few|-|TRBV15|TRBJ1-5
CATSRVRGSPLPQHF
TGTGCCACCAGCAGAGTTCGTGGATCGCCCCTACCCCAGCATTTT
>-|-|TRBV6-1|TRBJ1-1
CASSESLNTEAFF
TGTGCCAGCAGTGAGAGTCTTAACACTGAAGCTTTCTTT
>-|-|TRBV6-5|TRBJ2-7
CASSLKGGTPGEQYF
TGTGCCAGCAGTTTAAAAGGGGGGACCCCCGGCGAGCAGTACTTC
>-|TRBD2|TRBV7-9|TRBJ2-1
CASSKSGIPSDEQFF
TGTGCCAGCTCGAAGAGCGGGATCCCCAGCGATGAGCAGTTCTTC
>-|TRBD1|TRBV5-1|TRBJ1-2
CASSTGQGRSPGYTF
TGCGCCAGCAGCACGGGACAGGGAAGATCGCCTGGCTACACCTTC
>-|TRBD1|TRBV19|TRBJ1-1
CASSIGLWTGTGGSQNTEAFF
TGTGCCAGTAGTATTGGTCTGTGGACCGGGACAGGGGGCTCCCAGAACACTGAAGCTTTCTTT
>-|-|TRBV24-1|TRBJ2-1
CATSPGHSSYNEQFF
TGTGCCACCTCTCCGGGACATAGCTCCTACAATGAGCAGTTCTTC
>-|TRBD2|TRBV6-1|TRBJ2-2
CASSPRGAGELFF
TGTGCCAGCAGTCCCCGGGGGGCCGGGGAGCTGTTTTTT
>few|-|TRBV5-6|TRBJ2-4
CASSLRQTLAKNIQYF
TGTGCCAGCAGCTTGAGGCAGACTTTAGCCAAAAACATTCAGTACTTC
>-|TRBD1|TRBV5-1|TRBJ2-2
CASSLEGQGANTGELFF
TGCGCCAGCAGCCTAGAGGGACAGGGGGCGAACACCGGGGAGCTGTTTTTT
>-|-|TRBV5-1|TRBJ1-2
CASSLQGTLTAGNYGYTF
TGCGCCAGCAGCTTACAGGGAACATTGACGGCGGGTAACTATGGCTACACCTTC
>-|-|TRBV7-2|TRBJ1-4
CASTTINEKLFF
TGTGCCAGCACCACCATTAATGAAAAACTGTTTTTT
>-|TRBD2|TRBV19|TRBJ2-4
CASSSGLAGVKNIQYF
TGTGCCAGTAGTTCCGGACTAGCGGGGGTGAAAAACATTCAGTACTTC
>-|-|TRBV5-1|TRBJ2-1
CASKGNYNEQFF
TGCGCCAGCAAAGGCAATTACAATGAGCAGTTCTTC
>-|-|TRBV4-3|TRBJ1-2
CASSQGRDNYGYTF
TGCGCCAGCAGCCAAGGCAGGGATAACTATGGCTACACCTTC
>-|-|TRBV11-3|TRBJ2-2
CASSLGVGAGELFF
TGTGCCAGCAGCTTAGGAGTGGGGGCCGGGGAGCTGTTTTTT
>-|-|TRBV5-1|TRBJ2-5
CASSLGTLGPETQYF
TGCGCCAGCAGCTTGGGGACCCTTGGGCCAGAGACCCAGTACTTC